This TCR beta chain was sequenced in a study of CD8 T cells in Susac syndrome. Germline-derived CDR1 and CDR2 are SNHLY and FYNNEI. The CDR3 contains 13 residues. The V end lost 6 bases, the J end lost 6 bases, and 12 bases lay between the germline ends. Random hexamers were used to reverse transcribe the RNA input (roughly 0.5 to 1 ug). A single record per CDR3 protein comes from TCRdb applying MiXCR to the immunoSEQ multiplex PCR reads. The top ten clones hold 0.5% to 0.6% of a sample with about 52,000 distinct CDR3 sequences, 93% of them seen once. The multiple sclerosis controls were treatment-naive patients, and their relapsing-remitting disease was stable or active.

The source is a human donor with multiple sclerosis. Material for sequencing was CD8+ T cells from PBMCs. This sequence joins TRBV2 and TRBJ1-5; no reliable D call. CDR3 protein: CASSKAGLQPQHF. The CDR3, as DNA: TGTGCCAGCAGCAAAGCCGGGCTTCAGCCCCAGCATTTT. The complete variable domain, with remaining parts taken from reference TRBV2 and TRBJ1-5, reads EPEVTQTPSHQVTQMGQEVILRCVPISNHLYFYWYRQILGQKVEFLVSFYNNEISEKSEIFDDQFSVERPDGSNFTLKIRSTKLEDSAMYFCASSKAGLQPQHFGDGTRLSIL.